Sequencing of this T cell receptor beta chain was carried out in a study of cytomegalovirus exposure and HLA in healthy donors. Study-level points and caveats: Highly shared sequence variants in one cluster were likely a sequencing artifact. Most CMV-associated TCR beta chains appeared HLA-restricted in a later analysis. Most TCR sequences were rare, but some public TCRs occurred in many donors.

The PCR made use of 60 Vbeta and 13 Jbeta primers. Using immunoSEQ multiplex PCR, the repertoire was profiled, and TCRdb retains in-frame clones only, with some absent. This sample has around 99,000 clones, with roughly 80% found just once. As regards this clone: Antigen specificity is unknown.

The TCR sequence derives from a man aged 25 to 45 in good health and CMV-seronegative. Sequencing input: PBMCs.

The CDR3 spells CASSFKTGTGQETQYF. DNA for the CDR3: TGTGCCAGCAGCTTTAAGACAGGGACAGGCCAAGAGACCCAGTACTTC. J is TRBJ2-5 and V is TRBV5-6; TRBD1 aligns across 8 bases. Trimming took 2 bases from V and 1 from J; bases not matched to a gene: 7. CDR1 and CDR2 from the germline V gene are SGHDT and YYEEEE. The CDR3 runs to 16 residues.